Below, one TCR beta chain is given with its context. One junction end disagrees with the germline gene, perhaps due to a read error. This CDR3 is 13 amino acids long. Germline V gene sequence: CDR1 MNHEY, CDR2 SVGEGT. For each extraction, RNA and DNA were obtained together from roughly 20-30 mg of unsorted bulk tissue. The data derive from a study of tumor-infiltrating lymphocytes in primary liver carcinoma. TCR beta cDNA was made from 400 to 500 ng total RNA with a constant-region primer. A slightly modified ARM-PCR protocol with three nested multiplex PCR rounds produced these TCR beta libraries. Amplification in the first two PCR rounds was performed using TRBV1-TRBV30 forward primers and a C-beta reverse primer for 10 cycles each. TCRdb fed the multiplex PCR reads into MiXCR, producing one record per CDR3 protein. The table includes 50,000 or so distinct CDR3 sequences, roughly 80% detected once.

This TCR came from a man aged 35-49 years with primary liver carcinoma and hepatitis B virus infection. This chain joins TRBV6-2 or TRBV6-3 and TRBJ2-1; 13 nucleotides line up with TRBD2. Sequencing was done on a sample of liver tumor tissue from sampling region 5. Documented subset: tumor region T5, tumor centre. CDR3 region: CTSRTSGRTEEFF. The CDR3 DNA follows: TGTACCAGTAGGACTAGCGGGAGAACTGAGGAGTTCTTC.